This T cell receptor (beta chain) was sequenced in a study of TET2 disruption in CD19-targeted CAR T cells (dated 2018 in TCRdb). Regarding the research as a whole: The number of samples was determined by the original clinical trial design and by which samples were available, and no additional inclusion criteria were applied. The study at large found these results: The conclusions about the patient's CAR T cells were based on extensive analysis of only one subject.

Concerning this clone: This clone's antigen is unknown. The read stops 3 residues short of the end of the CDR3; the missing end is completed from the germline J gene.

The intended sense of this specimen's treatment or condition label: autologous CTL019 cells: CD19 CAR with 4-1BB and CD3 zeta domains. TCR zeta and 4-1BB costimulatory signaling domains were built into the CD19 CAR. T cells for CTL019 manufacturing were collected from peripheral blood by means of leukapheresis. The DNeasy Blood and Tissue Kit was used to extract genomic DNA from pre-infusion T cells, peripheral blood, or sorted post-infusion T cells. TCR beta chain deep sequencing was performed with the immunoSEQ assay. Under the source paper's analysis protocol: Clonotype frequencies were computed using only productive TCR beta rearrangements. The table comes from immuneACCESS by way of TCRdb, which keeps in-frame sequences with V and J called. Part of the clones is missing from these tables; in studies checked, under half for an unresolved V gene and the rest for unknown reasons. V and J calls and clone size come straight from that table; D and trimming were deduced from the DNA. Per the sample table, the count is around 30,000 clones. The top ten constitute 1.9% of the sample.

The germline V gene (reference sequence) provides CDR1 LNHDA and CDR2 SQIVND. V trim: 3 bases; J trim: 8 bases; unmatched bases: 7. The CDR3 sequence holds 14 residues, the cysteine and phenylalanine included. Sequencing covers 33 bases of the CDR3, shown here with the frame starting at base 1. This sample comprised CD8- CAR+ T cells sorted from cultured blood T cells, obtained for CD19 CAR T cell therapy. The meaning of the sample's cell subset or site label: CD8-negative CAR-positive T cells from the infusion product. The source of this sequence is a man in his sixties or seventies with chronic lymphocytic leukemia. The chain couples TRBV19 to TRBJ2-4, and TRBD2 matches 7 of the central bases. The part of the CDR3 DNA that was read is TGTGCCAGTAGTATTCGGGGGGAATGGGACATT. This yields the protein CASSIRGEWDI. In full, the CDR3 reads CASSIRGEWDIQYF.